Following are 4 T cell receptor beta chains from one sample sequenced in a study of a mutant IDH1 vaccine in newly diagnosed glioma. Time point meaning: week 11, during vaccination. One vaccine dose held 300 ug of mutant IDH1 20-mer peptide and came with topical imiquimod. Clones were read by immunoSEQ multiplex PCR, and TCRdb kept only the in-frame ones, dropping some. Counted here are just over 35,000 clones, 75% to 85% occurring once; the ten biggest clones make up more than 12%. The antigens for these receptors are not known. The input for sequencing was peripheral blood mononuclear cells (PBMCs), taken from a glioma patient whose treatment included an IDH1 peptide vaccine. The source is a woman aged 25 to 39 with glioma. Some clones in this sample may be carry-over from other donors' samples.

The chain is built from TRBV30 and TRBJ2-6; tentative D call: TRBD1 (5 bases). CDR3 length: 16 residues. Germline V gene data show CDR1 as GTSNPN and CDR2 as SVGIG (reference sequence). Trimming shortened V by 2 bases and J by 4 bases, and 15 bases separated the two germline ends. This chain's CDR3 is CAWSQGTFSGANVLTF. Here the CDR3 DNA reads TGTGCCTGGAGTCAGGGTACTTTTTCCGGGGCCAACGTCCTGACTTTC.

The rearrangement joins TRBV4-1 to TRBJ1-3; no definite D call. The CDR3 contains 15 residues. Per germline, CDR1 MGHRA and CDR2 YSYEKL. V lost 4 bases and J 0 bases, leaving 10 bases between the germline ends. The CDR3, as DNA: TGCGCCAGCAGCCCTGGACGGACCTCTGGAAACACCATATATTTT. This translates into CASSPGRTSGNTIYF.

This clone turned up a few times. The V call is TRBV30, the J call TRBJ1-3, with D hard to call. V lost 2 bases, J lost 4 bases, and 12 bases lay in between. The CDR3 loop spans 14 amino acids. CDR1 and CDR2 (germline): GTSNPN, SVGIG (reference sequence). The CDR3 reads CAWSPRVRGNTIYF. Here the CDR3 DNA reads TGTGCCTGGAGTCCTCGAGTCAGAGGAAACACCATATATTTT.

The rearrangement uses TRBV4-1 and TRBJ2-6; no clear D gene. The CDR3 contains 18 residues. V gave up 1 base and J gave up 0 bases, with 13 bases separating them. Germline CDR1 and CDR2: MGHRA and YSYEKL. CDR3 sequence (DNA): TGCGCCAGCAGCCAAGGTCTGAGCCCCACCTCTGGGGCCAACGTCCTGACTTTC. As protein: CASSQGLSPTSGANVLTF.